Listed below are T cell receptor beta chains from one sample, sequenced in a study of Graves' ophthalmopathy and Graves' hyperthyroidism. TCRdb recomputed calls from the multiplex PCR reads with MiXCR, one row per CDR3 protein. The table lists fewer than 350,000 distinct CDR3 sequences, roughly a sixth of them singletons, with over 9% in the top ten. Sequencing was done on a sample of peripheral blood. The source is an adult man with Graves' ophthalmopathy. Each CDR3 is given with its conserved first and last residue. A D gene is named only where the DNA matches it firmly. The listing skips clone size in some rows; elsewhere it reads once, few, many or a size class.

cdr3_length: 15; v_call: TRBV28; clone_size: many; j_call: TRBJ1-2; d_call: .; cdr3_aa: CASRPVTGLGHGYTF; cdr3_nt: TGTGCCAGCAGACCCGTCACAGGGCTTGGGCATGGCTACACCTTC
cdr3_length: 14; v_call: TRBV29-1; clone_size: many; j_call: TRBJ1-1; d_call: .; cdr3_aa: CSVLLAGMNTEAFF; cdr3_nt: TGCAGCGTTCTCTTAGCAGGTATGAACACTGAAGCTTTCTTT
cdr3_length: 14; v_call: TRBV20-1; clone_size: many; j_call: TRBJ1-6; d_call: TRBD1; cdr3_aa: CSATRQGVNSPLHF; cdr3_nt: TGCAGTGCCACGCGACAGGGAGTCAATTCACCCCTCCACTTT
cdr3_length: 17; v_call: TRBV30; clone_size: many; j_call: TRBJ1-2; d_call: .; cdr3_aa: CAWSNERTAPLRYGYTF; cdr3_nt: TGTGCCTGGAGTAACGAACGTACAGCCCCCCTTCGCTATGGCTACACCTTC
cdr3_length: 12; v_call: TRBV30; clone_size: .; j_call: TRBJ1-6; d_call: TRBD1; cdr3_aa: CAGRDSNSPLHF; cdr3_nt: TGTGCCGGCCGGGACAGTAATTCACCCCTCCACTTT
cdr3_length: 15; v_call: TRBV6-5; clone_size: many; j_call: TRBJ2-2; d_call: TRBD1; cdr3_aa: CASSSGDRVTGELFF; cdr3_nt: TGTGCCAGCAGTTCCGGGGACAGGGTCACCGGGGAGCTGTTTTTT
cdr3_length: 13; v_call: TRBV5-4; clone_size: many; j_call: TRBJ2-7; d_call: TRBD1; cdr3_aa: CASSPRDSYEQYF; cdr3_nt: TGTGCCAGCAGCCCCAGGGACAGCTACGAGCAGTACTTC
cdr3_length: 15; v_call: TRBV7-9; clone_size: many; j_call: TRBJ1-5; d_call: TRBD1; cdr3_aa: CASSSGTANNQPQHF; cdr3_nt: TGTGCCAGCAGCTCCGGGACAGCGAACAATCAGCCCCAGCATTTT
cdr3_length: 15; v_call: TRBV29-1; clone_size: many; j_call: TRBJ1-5; d_call: .; cdr3_aa: CSVRHGGGGNQPQHF; cdr3_nt: TGCAGCGTGAGACACGGAGGGGGAGGCAATCAGCCCCAGCATTTT
cdr3_length: 14; v_call: TRBV5-1; clone_size: many; j_call: TRBJ2-7; d_call: .; cdr3_aa: CASSFTTRSYEQYF; cdr3_nt: TGCGCCAGCAGCTTTACAACTCGATCCTACGAGCAGTACTTC
cdr3_length: 17; v_call: TRBV9; clone_size: many; j_call: TRBJ2-2; d_call: .; cdr3_aa: CASSVVPKGTNTGELFF; cdr3_nt: TGTGCCAGCAGCGTAGTTCCAAAGGGTACGAACACCGGGGAGCTGTTTTTT
cdr3_length: 15; v_call: TRBV28; clone_size: many; j_call: TRBJ2-7; d_call: TRBD1; cdr3_aa: CASSIPRDRGPRTYF; cdr3_nt: TGTGCCAGCAGTATACCCCGGGACAGGGGCCCGAGGACGTACTTC
cdr3_length: 14; v_call: TRBV30; clone_size: many; j_call: TRBJ1-5; d_call: .; cdr3_aa: CAWSWGRQSGPQHF; cdr3_nt: TGTGCCTGGAGTTGGGGCCGCCAGTCGGGGCCCCAGCATTTT
cdr3_length: 14; v_call: TRBV7-2; clone_size: many; j_call: TRBJ2-7; d_call: .; cdr3_aa: CASSRLDGSYEQYF; cdr3_nt: TGTGCCAGCAGCCGCCTGGACGGCTCCTACGAGCAGTACTTC
cdr3_length: 14; v_call: TRBV18; clone_size: many; j_call: TRBJ2-5; d_call: .; cdr3_aa: CASSPSGRPETQYF; cdr3_nt: TGTGCCAGCTCACCATCGGGGCGCCCAGAGACCCAGTACTTC
cdr3_length: 15; v_call: TRBV19; clone_size: many; j_call: TRBJ2-5; d_call: TRBD1; cdr3_aa: CASSTPGQGIGTQYF; cdr3_nt: TGTGCCAGTAGTACACCGGGACAGGGAATAGGGACCCAGTACTTC
cdr3_length: 15; v_call: TRBV6-5; clone_size: many; j_call: TRBJ2-7; d_call: TRBD1; cdr3_aa: CASSPSPGQLYEQYF; cdr3_nt: TGTGCCAGCAGTCCTTCCCCGGGACAGCTCTACGAGCAGTACTTC
cdr3_length: 17; v_call: TRBV27; clone_size: few; j_call: TRBJ2-2; d_call: .; cdr3_aa: CASRLGGGGISTGELFF; cdr3_nt: TGTGCCAGCAGGCTGGGGGGGGGGGGCATCAGCACCGGGGAGCTGTTTTTT
cdr3_length: 14; v_call: TRBV19; clone_size: many; j_call: TRBJ1-2; d_call: .; cdr3_aa: CASSIYGEGYGYTF; cdr3_nt: TGTGCCAGTAGTATATATGGTGAAGGCTATGGCTACACCTTC
cdr3_length: 16; v_call: TRBV20-1; clone_size: many; j_call: TRBJ1-2; d_call: TRBD1; cdr3_aa: CSASVRTGPRNYGYTF; cdr3_nt: TGCAGTGCTAGTGTAAGGACAGGACCTCGCAACTATGGCTACACCTTC
cdr3_length: 14; v_call: TRBV6-1; clone_size: many; j_call: TRBJ2-7; d_call: TRBD2; cdr3_aa: CASSELASGYEQYF; cdr3_nt: TGTGCCAGCAGCGAGCTGGCTAGCGGCTACGAGCAGTACTTC
cdr3_length: 15; v_call: TRBV20-1; clone_size: many; j_call: TRBJ2-7; d_call: TRBD1; cdr3_aa: CSARRTGFGPYEQYF; cdr3_nt: TGCAGTGCTAGACGGACAGGGTTCGGGCCCTACGAGCAGTACTTC
cdr3_length: 16; v_call: TRBV6-5; clone_size: .; j_call: TRBJ1-5; d_call: TRBD1; cdr3_aa: CASSYTGQGADQPQHF; cdr3_nt: TGTGCCAGCAGTTACACCGGACAGGGGGCGGATCAGCCCCAGCATTTT
cdr3_length: 14; v_call: TRBV19; clone_size: many; j_call: TRBJ1-5; d_call: .; cdr3_aa: CASSLRVGNQPQHF; cdr3_nt: TGTGCCAGTAGTCTCCGGGTTGGCAATCAGCCCCAGCATTTT
cdr3_length: 12; v_call: TRBV30; clone_size: many; j_call: TRBJ2-5; d_call: .; cdr3_aa: CACGRTQETQYF; cdr3_nt: TGTGCCTGTGGTCGGACCCAAGAGACCCAGTACTTC
cdr3_length: 15; v_call: TRBV5-1; clone_size: many; j_call: TRBJ1-2; d_call: TRBD1; cdr3_aa: CASSPPDRGVYGYTF; cdr3_nt: TGCGCCAGCAGCCCGCCGGACAGGGGCGTCTATGGCTACACCTTC
cdr3_length: 15; v_call: TRBV2; clone_size: many; j_call: TRBJ1-2; d_call: .; cdr3_aa: CASSFYGPALGGYTF; cdr3_nt: TGTGCCAGCAGTTTTTACGGACCGGCTCTTGGTGGCTACACCTTC
cdr3_length: 14; v_call: TRBV19; clone_size: many; j_call: TRBJ2-7; d_call: TRBD2; cdr3_aa: CASSITSGSYEQYF; cdr3_nt: TGTGCCAGTAGTATAACTAGCGGGAGCTACGAGCAGTACTTC
cdr3_length: 21; v_call: TRBV4-1; clone_size: few; j_call: TRBJ2-2; d_call: .; cdr3_aa: CASSQDLLEGQTISNTGELFF; cdr3_nt: TGCGCCAGCAGCCAAGATCTCTTGGAGGGACAGACCATTTCTAACACCGGGGAGCTGTTTTTT
cdr3_length: 12; v_call: TRBV29-1; clone_size: many; j_call: TRBJ2-7; d_call: .; cdr3_aa: CSVASEGSEQYF; cdr3_nt: TGCAGCGTTGCTTCGGAGGGTTCCGAGCAGTACTTC